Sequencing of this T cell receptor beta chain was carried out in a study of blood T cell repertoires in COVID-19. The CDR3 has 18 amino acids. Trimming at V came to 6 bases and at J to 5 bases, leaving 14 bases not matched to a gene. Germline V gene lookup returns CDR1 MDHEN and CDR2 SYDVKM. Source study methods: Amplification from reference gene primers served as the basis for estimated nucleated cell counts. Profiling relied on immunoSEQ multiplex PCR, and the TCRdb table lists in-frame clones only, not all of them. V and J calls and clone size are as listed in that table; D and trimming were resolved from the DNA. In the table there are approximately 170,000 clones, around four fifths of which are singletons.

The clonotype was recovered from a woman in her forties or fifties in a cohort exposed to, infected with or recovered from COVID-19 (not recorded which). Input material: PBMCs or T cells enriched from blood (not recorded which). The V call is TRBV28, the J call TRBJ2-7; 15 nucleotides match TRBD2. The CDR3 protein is CASSTVGGTSGRRDEQYF. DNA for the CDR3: TGTGCCAGCAGCACTGTTGGGGGGACTAGCGGGAGGAGGGACGAGCAGTACTTC.